This TCR beta chain was captured in a study of blood T cell repertoires in COVID-19. Sequencing used immunoSEQ multiplex PCR; TCRdb keeps in-frame clones, though not all of them. The table has about 280,000 clones, around 84% seen once; the top ten hold 5%. J gave up 4 bases and V 8 bases, and 5 bases lay outside the gene matches. CDR1 and CDR2 (germline): LNHDA, SQIVND (reference sequence). This CDR3 is built from 14 residues. The V and J genes are TRBV19 and TRBJ2-3, with TRBD1 matching 11 bases. The origin of this receptor is a man aged 35-49 years who had been exposed to COVID-19. The sample consisted of PBMCs or T cells enriched from blood (not recorded which). Written as DNA, the CDR3 is TGTGCCAGTCGAGGGACAGGGGGGGCAGATACGCAGTATTTT. Protein: CASRGTGGADTQYF.